This entry describes one TCR beta chain. Its antigen remains unidentified. 60 Vbeta and 13 Jbeta primers were used in PCR. Some clones are missing from TCRdb's copy, which holds only in-frame ones; the method was immunoSEQ multiplex PCR. The sample has 140,000 to 150,000 clones; around 66% are singletons. This specimen comes from a study of cytomegalovirus exposure and HLA in healthy donors. Overall study findings and caveats: In a later analysis, TCR beta V- and J-gene trimming showed a link to a missense DCLRE1C variant. Beyond CMV serostatus, there was no information to go on about immune exposure. Cytomegalovirus association was assigned to approximately 160 TCR beta chains.

The sequence came from a woman aged 55 to 70 in good health and CMV-seronegative. Sequenced material: PBMCs.

CDR3 in DNA: TGTGCCAGCAGCTTATACGGTACCGGACAGAGCTCTGGAAACACCATATATTTT. Amino acid sequence: CASSLYGTGQSSGNTIYF. The rearrangement joins TRBV11-2 to TRBJ1-3; D is possibly TRBD1 (6 bases). Trimming cost V 2 bases and J 0 bases, with 17 bases left between them. The CDR3 runs to 18 residues. Germline loops: CDR1 SGHAT, CDR2 FQNNGV.